The 10 T cell receptor beta chains in this list originate from one sample, sequenced in a study of T cell repertoires in cytomegalovirus infection. These receptors lack a known antigen. Each CDR3 protein gets one entry after TCRdb re-called the reads with MiXCR. The sample lists about 890,000 distinct CDR3 sequences, approximately 32% occurring once. The sequencing used cultured CD8+ T cells from PBMCs, collected from culture after CMV antigen stimulation. These receptors came from a human donor in good health (CMV status not recorded). Some clones in this sample may be carry-over from other donors' samples.

This clonotype was seen ten or more times. The V gene is TRBV7-6, the J gene TRBJ2-1; 8 bases are a match to TRBD2. Germline lookup yields CDR1 SGHVS and CDR2 FNYEAQ. Trimming cost V 5 bases and J 7 bases; bases outside gene matches: 10. There are 15 residues in the CDR3. CDR3 nucleotides: TGTGCCAGCAGCCTCCCGGCGGGGGGCTCGAATGAGCAGTTCTTC. Protein product: CASSLPAGGSNEQFF.

V is TRBV4-2 and J is TRBJ1-1; D unresolved. The CDR3 spans 18 residues. V lost 0 bases and J 1 base, leaving 18 bases between the germline ends. Germline V gene lookup returns CDR1 LGHNA and CDR2 YNFKEQ. As DNA, the CDR3 is TGTGCCAGCAGCCAAGATCGAGAGGGAATAACCTGGAACACTGAAGCTTTCTTT. This gives the protein CASSQDREGITWNTEAFF.

This clonotype was detected a few times. V is TRBV4-1 and J is TRBJ1-5, with a tentative D call TRBD1 (6 bases). CDR3 size: 14 residues. Trimming cost V 0 bases and J 10 bases, with 13 bases left between them. CDR1 and CDR2 from the germline V gene are MGHRA and YSYEKL. In DNA, the CDR3 is TGCGCCAGCAGCCAAGATACAGGGTTGGGACCCCAGCATTTT. Protein: CASSQDTGLGPQHF.

There are a few counts of this clonotype. The J gene is TRBJ2-3, the V gene TRBV25-1; TRBD2 is a possible D gene (7 bases). This CDR3 spans 19 amino acids. V was clipped by 5 bases and J by 2 bases, with 26 bases between them. CDR1 is MGHDK and CDR2 is SYGVNS in the germline V gene. The CDR3 bases are TGTGCCAGCAGTCGTCCTGGGGGGGACACTTCCCGGAACACAGATACGCAGTATTTT. Its protein is CASSRPGGDTSRNTDTQYF.

In its sample, this clonotype was seen a few times. V gene TRBV7-9 combines with J gene TRBJ2-4, with 9 bases that match TRBD1. The CDR3 consists of 22 residues. Losses at the gene ends were 5 bases for V and 0 bases for J; bases not matched to a gene: 23. The germline gives CDR1 SEHNR, CDR2 FQNEAQ (reference sequence). CDR3 loop: CASSGREGTPGQGSLAKNIQYF. The CDR3 DNA is TGTGCCAGCAGCGGGAGAGAGGGGACACCGGGACAGGGTAGCCTAGCCAAAAACATTCAGTACTTC.

The chain recombines TRBV19 with TRBJ1-1; D uncertain. Deletions cut 7 bases from V and 0 bases from J, with 12 bases between. The germline V gene encodes CDR1 LNHDA and CDR2 SQIVND (reference sequence). The CDR3 contains 14 residues. CDR3 sequence: CASIRRDMNTEAFF. In DNA, the CDR3 is TGTGCCAGTATCCGGAGGGATATGAACACTGAAGCTTTCTTT.

CDR3 nucleotide sequence: TGTGCCAGCAGCCAAGATCGGGGGGGATATGAGCAGTTCTTC. It is translated as CASSQDRGGYEQFF. The chain uses TRBV14 and TRBJ2-1, with 8 positions matching TRBD2. With 0 bases clipped from V and 8 bases from J, the junction kept 3 bases outside the gene matches. The CDR3 totals 14 residues. Germline CDR1 reads SGHDN; CDR2 reads FVKESK.

The chain has TRBV7-9 and TRBJ1-1; D is uncertain. The length of the CDR3 is 17 residues. V was trimmed by 4 bases and J by 2 bases, leaving 20 bases between them. Germline V gene data show CDR1 as SEHNR and CDR2 as FQNEAQ (reference sequence). CDR3 region: CASSSLTGPQTNTEAFF. In nucleotides, the CDR3 is TGTGCCAGCAGCTCCTTAACGGGCCCCCAAACCAACACTGAAGCTTTCTTT.

The genes are TRBV27 and TRBJ1-3; D unclear. Looked up from germline, CDR1 is MNHEY and CDR2 is SMNVEV (reference sequence). V was clipped by 8 bases and J by 4 bases, with 6 bases between them. This CDR3 spans 11 amino acids. This CDR3 is CASVLGNTIYF. CDR3 in DNA: TGTGCCAGCGTCCTAGGAAACACCATATATTTT.

This clonotype came up many times. The chain links TRBV6-2 or TRBV6-3 to TRBJ2-6, with TRBD1 matching over 8 bases. The CDR3 is made up of 17 amino acids. Germline lookup yields CDR1 MNHEY and CDR2 SVGEGT. Unmatched junction bases numbered 8, after V lost 6 bases and J lost 1 base. In DNA form, the CDR3 reads TGTGCCAGCAGCCAGGACAGGGTTTTGTCTGGGGCCAACGTCCTGACTTTC. This encodes CASSQDRVLSGANVLTF.